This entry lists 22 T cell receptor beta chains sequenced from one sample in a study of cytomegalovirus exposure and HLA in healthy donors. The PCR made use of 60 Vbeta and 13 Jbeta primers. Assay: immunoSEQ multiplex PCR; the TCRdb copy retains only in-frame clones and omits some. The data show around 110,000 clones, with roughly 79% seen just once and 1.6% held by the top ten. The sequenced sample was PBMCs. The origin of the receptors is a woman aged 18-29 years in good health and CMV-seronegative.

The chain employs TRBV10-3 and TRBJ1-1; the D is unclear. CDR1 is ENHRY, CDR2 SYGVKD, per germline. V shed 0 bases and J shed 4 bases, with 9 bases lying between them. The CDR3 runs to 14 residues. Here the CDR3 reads CAISESTGSTEAFF. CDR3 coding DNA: TGTGCCATCAGTGAGTCGACGGGGAGCACTGAAGCTTTCTTT.

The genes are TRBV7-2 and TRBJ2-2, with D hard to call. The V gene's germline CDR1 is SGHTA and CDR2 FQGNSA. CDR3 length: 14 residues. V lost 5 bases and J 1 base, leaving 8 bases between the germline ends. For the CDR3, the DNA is TGTGCCAGCAGCAAACAGAGGAACACCGGGGAGCTGTTTTTT. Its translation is CASSKQRNTGELFF.

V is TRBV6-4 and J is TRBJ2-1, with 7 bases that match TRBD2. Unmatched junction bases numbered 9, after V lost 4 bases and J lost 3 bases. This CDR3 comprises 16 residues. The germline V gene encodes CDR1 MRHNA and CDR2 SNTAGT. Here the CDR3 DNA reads TGTGCCAGCAGTGTAACAGTGGCTAGCGGCTACAATGAGCAGTTCTTC. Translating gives CASSVTVASGYNEQFF.

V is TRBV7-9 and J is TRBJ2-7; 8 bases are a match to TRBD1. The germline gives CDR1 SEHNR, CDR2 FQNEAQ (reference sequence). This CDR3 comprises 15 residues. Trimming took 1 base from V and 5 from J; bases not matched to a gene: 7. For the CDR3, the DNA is TGTGCCAGCAGCTTAGGTATGACAGGGGTCCACGAGCAGTACTTC. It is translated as CASSLGMTGVHEQYF.

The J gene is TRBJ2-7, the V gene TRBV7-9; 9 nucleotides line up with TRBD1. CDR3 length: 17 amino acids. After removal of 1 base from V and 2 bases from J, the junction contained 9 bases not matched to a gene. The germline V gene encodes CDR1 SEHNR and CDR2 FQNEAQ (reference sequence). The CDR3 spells CASSLGQGTGLPYEQYF. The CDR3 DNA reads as TGTGCCAGCAGCTTAGGCCAGGGGACAGGGCTTCCCTACGAGCAGTACTTC.

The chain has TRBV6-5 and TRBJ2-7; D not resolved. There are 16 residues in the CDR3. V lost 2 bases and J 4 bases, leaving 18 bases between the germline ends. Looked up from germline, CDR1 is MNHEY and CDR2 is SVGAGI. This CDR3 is CASSYRAQVSPYEQYF. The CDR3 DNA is TGTGCCAGCAGTTACCGAGCTCAGGTGAGTCCTTACGAGCAGTACTTC.

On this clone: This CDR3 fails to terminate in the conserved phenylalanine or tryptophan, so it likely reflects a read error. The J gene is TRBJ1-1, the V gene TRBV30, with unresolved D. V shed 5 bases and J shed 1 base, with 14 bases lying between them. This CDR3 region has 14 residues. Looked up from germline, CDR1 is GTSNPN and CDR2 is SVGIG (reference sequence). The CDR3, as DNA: TGTGCCTGGTGCCCGAGTAGGAGGAACACTGAAGCTTTCGTT. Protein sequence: CAWCPSRRNTEAFV.

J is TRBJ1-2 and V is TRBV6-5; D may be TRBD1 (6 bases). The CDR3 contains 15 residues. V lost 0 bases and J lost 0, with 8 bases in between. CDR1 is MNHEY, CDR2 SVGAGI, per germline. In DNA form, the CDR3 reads TGTGCCAGCAGTTACTCGGGGACACCTAACTATGGCTACACCTTC. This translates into CASSYSGTPNYGYTF.

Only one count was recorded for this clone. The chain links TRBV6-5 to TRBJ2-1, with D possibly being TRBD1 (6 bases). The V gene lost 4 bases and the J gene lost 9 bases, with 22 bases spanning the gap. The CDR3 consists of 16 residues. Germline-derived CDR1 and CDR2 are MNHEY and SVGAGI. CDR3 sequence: CASSFPGTRVPGEQFF. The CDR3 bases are TGTGCCAGCAGTTTTCCCGGGACACGAGTCCCAGGTGAGCAGTTCTTC.

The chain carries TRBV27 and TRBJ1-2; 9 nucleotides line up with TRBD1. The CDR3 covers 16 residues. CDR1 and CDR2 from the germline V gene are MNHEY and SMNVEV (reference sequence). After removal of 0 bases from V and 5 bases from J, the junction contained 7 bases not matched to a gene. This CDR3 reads CASSLSSGTGSYGYTF. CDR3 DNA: TGTGCCAGCAGTTTATCTTCCGGGACAGGGTCATATGGCTACACCTTC.

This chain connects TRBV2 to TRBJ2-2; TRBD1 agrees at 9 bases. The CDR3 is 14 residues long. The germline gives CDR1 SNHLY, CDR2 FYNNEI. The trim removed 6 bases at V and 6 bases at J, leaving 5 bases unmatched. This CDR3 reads CASRKQGAAGELFF. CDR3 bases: TGTGCCAGCAGAAAACAGGGGGCGGCCGGGGAGCTGTTTTTT.

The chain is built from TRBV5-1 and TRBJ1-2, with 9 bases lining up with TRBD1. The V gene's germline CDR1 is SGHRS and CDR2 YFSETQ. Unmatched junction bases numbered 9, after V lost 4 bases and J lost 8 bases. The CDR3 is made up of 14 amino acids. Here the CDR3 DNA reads TGCGCCAGCAGCCCGGGACAGGGATCATGGGGCTACACCTTC. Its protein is CASSPGQGSWGYTF. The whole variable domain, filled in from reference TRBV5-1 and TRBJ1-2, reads KAGVTQTPRYLIKTRGQQVTLSCSPISGHRSVSWYQQTPGQGLQFLFEYFSETQRNKGNFPGRFSGRQFSNSRSEMNVSTLELGDSALYLCASSPGQGSWGYTFGSGTRLTVV.

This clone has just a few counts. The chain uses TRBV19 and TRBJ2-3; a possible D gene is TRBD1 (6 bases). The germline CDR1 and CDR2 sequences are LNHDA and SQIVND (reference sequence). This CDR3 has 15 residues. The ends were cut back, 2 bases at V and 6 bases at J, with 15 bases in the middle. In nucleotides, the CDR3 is TGTGCCAGTAGTATAACCGACAGGACCGGGGATACGCAGTATTTT. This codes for CASSITDRTGDTQYF.

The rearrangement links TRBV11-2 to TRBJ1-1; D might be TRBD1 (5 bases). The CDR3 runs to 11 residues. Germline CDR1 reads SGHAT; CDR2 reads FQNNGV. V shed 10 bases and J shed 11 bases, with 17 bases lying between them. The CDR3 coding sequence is TGTGCCATCTCCGCGGAGGGACGGGCTTTCTTT. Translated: CAISAEGRAFF.

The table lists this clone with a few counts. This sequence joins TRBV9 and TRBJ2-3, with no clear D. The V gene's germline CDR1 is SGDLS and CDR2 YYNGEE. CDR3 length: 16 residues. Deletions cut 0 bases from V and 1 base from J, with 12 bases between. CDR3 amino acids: CASSVVTGGGTDTQYF. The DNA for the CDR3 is TGTGCCAGCAGCGTAGTAACTGGCGGCGGCACAGATACGCAGTATTTT. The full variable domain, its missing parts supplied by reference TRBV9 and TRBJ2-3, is DSGVTQTPKHLITATGQRVTLRCSPRSGDLSVYWYQQSLDQGLQFLIQYYNGEERAKGNILERFSAQQFPDLHSELNLSSLELGDSALYFCASSVVTGGGTDTQYFGPGTRLTVL.

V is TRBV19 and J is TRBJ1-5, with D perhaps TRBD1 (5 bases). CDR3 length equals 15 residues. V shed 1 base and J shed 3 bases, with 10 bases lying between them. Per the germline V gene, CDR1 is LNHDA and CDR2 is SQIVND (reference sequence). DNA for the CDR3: TGTGCCAGTAGTATAGGGTGGGGCCCCAATCAGCCCCAGCATTTT. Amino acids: CASSIGWGPNQPQHF.

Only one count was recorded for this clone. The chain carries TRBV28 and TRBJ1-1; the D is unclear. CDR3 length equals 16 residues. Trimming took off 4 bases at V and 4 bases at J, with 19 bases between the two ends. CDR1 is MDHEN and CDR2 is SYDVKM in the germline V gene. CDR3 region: CASSSVHAPEGTEAFF. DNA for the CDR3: TGTGCCAGCAGTTCAGTGCATGCCCCCGAGGGCACTGAAGCTTTCTTT.

The CDR3 DNA follows: TGTGCCAGCAGCCGATCCGGGACAGGGGGGAGCACAGATACGCAGTATTTT. As protein: CASSRSGTGGSTDTQYF. The genes are TRBV28 and TRBJ2-3, with TRBD1 matching over 11 bases. J gave up 0 bases and V 6 bases, and 8 bases lay outside the gene matches. The germline V gene has CDR1 MDHEN and CDR2 SYDVKM. The CDR3 has 17 residues. The variable domain in full, completed from reference TRBV28 and TRBJ2-3, reads DVKVTQSSRYLVKRTGEKVFLECVQDMDHENMFWYRQDPGLGLRLIYFSYDVKMKEKGDIPEGYSVSREKKERFSLILESASTNQTSMYLCASSRSGTGGSTDTQYFGPGTRLTVL.

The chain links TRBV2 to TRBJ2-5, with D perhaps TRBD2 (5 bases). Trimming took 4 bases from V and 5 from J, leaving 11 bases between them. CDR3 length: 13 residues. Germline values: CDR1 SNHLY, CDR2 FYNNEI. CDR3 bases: TGTGCCAGCAGTGGTGGGAGAGGGGAGACCCAGTACTTC. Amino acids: CASSGGRGETQYF.

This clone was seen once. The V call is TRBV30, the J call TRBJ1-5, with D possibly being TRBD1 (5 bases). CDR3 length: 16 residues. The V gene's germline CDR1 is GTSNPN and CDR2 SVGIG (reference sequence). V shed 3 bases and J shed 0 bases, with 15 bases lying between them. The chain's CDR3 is CAWRDQRGYSNQPQHF. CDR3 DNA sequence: TGTGCCTGGAGGGACCAAAGGGGTTATAGCAATCAGCCCCAGCATTTT.

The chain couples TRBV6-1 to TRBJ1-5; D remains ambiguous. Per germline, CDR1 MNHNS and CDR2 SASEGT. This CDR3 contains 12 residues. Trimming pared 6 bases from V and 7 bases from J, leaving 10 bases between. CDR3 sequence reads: CASSGGEQPQHF. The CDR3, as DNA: TGTGCCAGCAGCGGAGGAGAACAGCCCCAGCATTTT.

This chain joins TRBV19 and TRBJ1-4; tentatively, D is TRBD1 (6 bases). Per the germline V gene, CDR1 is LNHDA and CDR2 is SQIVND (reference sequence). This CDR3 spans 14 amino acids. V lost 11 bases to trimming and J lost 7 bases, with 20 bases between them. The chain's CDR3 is CASVGGALSEKLFF. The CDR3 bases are TGTGCCTCTGTGGGGGGGGCGCTTAGTGAAAAACTGTTTTTT.